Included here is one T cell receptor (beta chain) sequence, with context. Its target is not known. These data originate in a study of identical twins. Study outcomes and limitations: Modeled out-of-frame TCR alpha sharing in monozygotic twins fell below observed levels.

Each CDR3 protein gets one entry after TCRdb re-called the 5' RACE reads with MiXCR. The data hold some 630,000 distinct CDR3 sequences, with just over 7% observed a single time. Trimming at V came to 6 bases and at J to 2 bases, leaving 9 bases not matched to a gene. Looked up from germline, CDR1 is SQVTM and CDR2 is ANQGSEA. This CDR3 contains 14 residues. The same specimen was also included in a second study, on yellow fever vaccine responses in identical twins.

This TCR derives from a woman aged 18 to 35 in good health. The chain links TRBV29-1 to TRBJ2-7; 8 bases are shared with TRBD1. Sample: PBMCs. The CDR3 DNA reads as TGCAGCGTCTACGGGACAGGAGGGGCCTACGAGCAGTACTTC. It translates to CSVYGTGGAYEQYF.